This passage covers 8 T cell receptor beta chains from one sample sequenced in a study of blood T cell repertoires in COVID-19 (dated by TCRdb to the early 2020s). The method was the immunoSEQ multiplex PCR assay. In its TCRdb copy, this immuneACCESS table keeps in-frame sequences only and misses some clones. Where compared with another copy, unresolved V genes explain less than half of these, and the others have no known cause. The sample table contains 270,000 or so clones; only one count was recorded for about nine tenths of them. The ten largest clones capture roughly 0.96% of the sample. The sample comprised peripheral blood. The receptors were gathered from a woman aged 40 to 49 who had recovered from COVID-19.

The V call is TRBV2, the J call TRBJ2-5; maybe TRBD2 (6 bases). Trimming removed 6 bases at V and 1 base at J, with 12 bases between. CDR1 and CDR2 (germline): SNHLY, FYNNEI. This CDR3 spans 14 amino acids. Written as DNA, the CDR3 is TGTGCCAGCAGCGTCGGGGGACTCCAAGAGACCCAGTACTTC. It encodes CASSVGGLQETQYF.

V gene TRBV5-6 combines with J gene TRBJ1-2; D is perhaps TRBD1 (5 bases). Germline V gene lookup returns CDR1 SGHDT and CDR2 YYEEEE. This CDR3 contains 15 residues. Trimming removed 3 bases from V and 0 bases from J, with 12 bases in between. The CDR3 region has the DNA TGTGCCAGCAGCTGGGGGGAAATAACTAACTATGGCTACACCTTC. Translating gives CASSWGEITNYGYTF.

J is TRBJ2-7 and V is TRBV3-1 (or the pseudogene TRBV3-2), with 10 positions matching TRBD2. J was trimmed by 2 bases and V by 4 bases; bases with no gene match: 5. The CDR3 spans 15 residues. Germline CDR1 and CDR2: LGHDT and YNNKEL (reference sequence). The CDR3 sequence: CASSPELAGTYEQYF. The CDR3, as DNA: TGTGCCAGCAGCCCCGAACTAGCGGGGACCTACGAGCAGTACTTC.

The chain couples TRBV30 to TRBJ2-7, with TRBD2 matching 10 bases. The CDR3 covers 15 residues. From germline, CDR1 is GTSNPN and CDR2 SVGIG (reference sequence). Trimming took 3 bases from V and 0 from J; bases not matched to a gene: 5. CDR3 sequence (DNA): TGTGCCTGGAGCCTTAGCGGGAGGAGCTCCTACGAGCAGTACTTC. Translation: CAWSLSGRSSYEQYF.

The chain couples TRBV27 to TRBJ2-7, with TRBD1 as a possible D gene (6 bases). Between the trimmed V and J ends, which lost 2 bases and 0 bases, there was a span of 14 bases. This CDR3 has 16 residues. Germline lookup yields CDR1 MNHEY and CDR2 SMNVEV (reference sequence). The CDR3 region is CASSLGGHPSSYEQYF. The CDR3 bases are TGTGCCAGCAGTTTAGGGGGACACCCGAGCTCCTACGAGCAGTACTTC.

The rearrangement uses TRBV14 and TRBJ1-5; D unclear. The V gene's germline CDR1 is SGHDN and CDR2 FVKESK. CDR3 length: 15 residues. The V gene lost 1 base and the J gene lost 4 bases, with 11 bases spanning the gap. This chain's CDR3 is CASSQVPRTNQPQHF. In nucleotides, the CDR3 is TGTGCCAGCAGCCAAGTGCCGCGGACTAATCAGCCCCAGCATTTT.

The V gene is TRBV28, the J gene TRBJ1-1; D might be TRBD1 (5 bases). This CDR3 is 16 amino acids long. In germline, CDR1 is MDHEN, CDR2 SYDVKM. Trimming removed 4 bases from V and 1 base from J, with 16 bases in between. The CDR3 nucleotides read TGTGCCAGCAGTTGGGGGGGAGGAACAGCGAACACTGAAGCTTTCTTT. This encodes CASSWGGGTANTEAFF.

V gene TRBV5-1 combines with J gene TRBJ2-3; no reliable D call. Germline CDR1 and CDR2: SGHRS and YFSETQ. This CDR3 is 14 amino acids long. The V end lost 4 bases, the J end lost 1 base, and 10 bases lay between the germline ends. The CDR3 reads CASSMLEGTDTQYF. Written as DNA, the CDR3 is TGCGCCAGCAGCATGCTTGAGGGCACAGATACGCAGTATTTT.